This T cell receptor beta chain derives from a study of radiation and T cells in renal cell carcinoma (dated by TCRdb to 2020 to 2021). About the study as a whole: Samples came from a clinical trial, in which primary renal cell carcinomas received 15 Gy stereotactic body radiation therapy followed by nephrectomy 4 weeks later. TCR beta sequencing covered 50 to 55 samples in total, comprising roughly 25 tumors and some 27 peripheral blood samples. Across all 53 samples, under 5 million unique CDR3 nucleotide sequences, encoding 2,658,974 unique CDR3 amino acid sequences, were identified.

This specimen's time point label, per the study, means: baseline pretreatment blood. This sample's treatment or condition label indicates: 15 Gy SBRT to primary tumor, nephrectomy 4 weeks later. Serial peripheral blood from radiation-treated patients was sampled at baseline, 2 weeks and 4 weeks after SBRT to track tumor-enriched clonotypes. Every patient had renal cell carcinoma of clear cell pathology. The QIAamp DNA Blood Mini Kit (Qiagen) was used to prepare genomic DNA for TCR sequencing. Only samples passing all quality control checks were included in the analyses. This clone came up once. This clone's antigen is unknown. Base qualities are missing; no much larger clone stands one base away. Following the manufacturer's recommendations, the immunoSEQ kit was used to generate TCR beta libraries from genomic DNA. To prepare libraries, a first multiplex PCR with proprietary primers was run, followed by a second PCR that added unique barcodes, and a bead cleanup was done after each round. Each sample batch included a kit-provided positive control reaction and a negative control reaction. The final libraries were assessed on an Agilent 4200 TapeStation D1000 ScreenTape, pooled by volume, and quantified by qPCR. Sequencing was performed on an Illumina NextSeq500 with a MidOutput 150-cycle cartridge, and 156 Read1 and 15 Index1 cycles were run with kit custom primers. The pooled library was loaded at 0.8 to 1 pM, and around 22% PhiX control was spiked in. The authors processed their data as follows. Vendor-processed data were analyzed in R, with a clonotype defined as all T cells sharing the same CDR3 nucleotide sequence. In the clone abundance analyses, frequencies were normalized to the 10,000 most abundant clones in each sample. Public T cell clones, averaging fewer than five per sample, were removed before analysis. A difference in abundance of at least 32-fold between compartments was used to define tumor-enriched and baseline blood-enriched clonotypes. A beta-binomial differential abundance model was used to identify clonotypes that expanded or contracted between blood time points. Tumor-blood repertoire similarity was measured with the Baroni-Urbani and Buser coefficient, and groups were compared using two-tailed Wilcoxon tests in R. TCRdb holds this immuneACCESS table with in-frame rearrangements only. Some clones are missing; in checked studies, unresolved V genes explain under half, and the rest has no known cause. The V and J calls and clone size come from that table; D and trimming were worked out from the DNA. This sample has around 140,000 clones in its table, and about 88% of those were observed once. The top ten clones comprise 4.1% of the sample.

From the cysteine up to the phenylalanine, the CDR3 has a length of 14 residues. Only CDR3 DNA is held: 42 bases, read in frame from base 1. Clipping removes 6 bases from V and 4 bases from J, with 6 as the unmatched junction base count. CDR1 is given as MNHEY and CDR2 as SVGAGI, both from the germline V gene. Beyond this particular receptor, the publication reports: Blood repertoire dynamics were not followed beyond 4 weeks after treatment. In blood, the top tumor clonotypes increased from baseline to 2 weeks after radiation and then shrank by 4 weeks, which suggests a temporary expansion of tumor-resident clones. No pretreatment tumor biopsies were available, so the baseline intratumoral presence of clonotypes could not be determined. The single-armed trial design could not address effects of radiation dose or scheduling on the TCR repertoire.

This chain joins TRBV6-5 to TRBJ1-2, and 9 junction bases match TRBD1. This clonotype originated in a woman in her 70s with renal cell carcinoma. This specimen was blood, taken from a patient whose treatment included radiotherapy and nephrectomy. In nucleotides, the sequence is TGTGCCAGCAGCCCAGGACAGGGGCCCTATGGCTACACCTTC. Its translation reads: CASSPGQGPYGYTF.